Given below is one T cell receptor (beta chain) in context. What it binds is unknown. The data belong to a study of vaccination and CD4 T cells after COVID-19. The wider study: Six men and four women formed the convalescents, two being Hispanic. Post-COVID specimens were obtained a median about 95 days after diagnosis (range 35 to 161).

As for treatment: approximately nine-day PBMC culture with coronavirus spike peptide pools or control peptides (ViraFEST assay). Cultured CD4+ T-cell DNA underwent Oncomine TCR Beta short-read sequencing. The genomic DNA was obtained from cultured CD4+ T cells by extraction with the QIAamp micro DNA kit. TCRdb re-derived calls from the PCR reads in MiXCR, one entry per CDR3 protein. The sample carries approximately 9,700 distinct CDR3 sequences, around 67% recorded once. The sequence derives from a human donor who had recovered from COVID-19. The sequenced sample was CD4+ T cells from blood, cultured in vitro.

The CDR3 nucleotides read TGTGCCAGCAGTTCAACAGGGCTACAGAACACTGAAGCTTTCTTT. Encoded protein: CASSSTGLQNTEAFF. The genes are TRBV6-5 and TRBJ1-1; possible D gene TRBD1, 6 bases. Trimming left V 4 bases short and J 1 base short, with 13 bases between. This CDR3 spans 15 amino acids. The germline gives CDR1 MNHEY, CDR2 SVGAGI.